This TCR beta chain was captured by sequencing in a study of cytomegalovirus exposure and HLA in healthy donors. About this clone itself: Its specificity is unknown.

The length of the CDR3 is 16 residues. Germline CDR1 and CDR2: SGHVS and FQNEAQ. The trim removed 5 bases at V and 5 bases at J, leaving 13 bases unmatched. Clones were sequenced by immunoSEQ multiplex PCR, and TCRdb holds only the in-frame ones, with some missing. The profile covers 150,000 or so clones, with around 85% appearing a single time and approximately 2% taken by the ten largest. Overall study results and limits: Reports showed the classifier diagnosing cytomegalovirus status with high specificity and sensitivity. Three CMV-associated chains proved CMV antigen-specific in vitro.

This chain uses TRBV7-8 with TRBJ2-7; TRBD1 agrees at 9 bases. This TCR derives from a man between 25 and 39 years old in good health and CMV-seropositive. Material for sequencing was PBMCs. CDR3 in amino acids: CASSAAGTGSWDEQYF. Written as DNA, the CDR3 is TGTGCCAGCAGCGCGGCCGGGACAGGGTCTTGGGACGAGCAGTACTTC.